What follows are 32 T cell receptor beta chains derived from one specimen sequenced in a study of T cell responses to AZD1222 COVID-19 vaccine. Data came from immunoSEQ multiplex PCR; TCRdb stores just in-frame clones and leaves some out. The sample shows about 160,000 clones, approximately 90% of them seen only once. Specimen: peripheral blood, collected 28 days after the second AZD1222 dose. Receptors were obtained from an adult who received the AZD1222 COVID-19 vaccine.

This rearrangement joins TRBV6-5 to TRBJ1-1; 7 bases are shared with TRBD1. The CDR3 is 15 amino acids. The J segment lost 3 bases and the V segment lost 4 bases, leaving 8 bases of the junction unmatched. Germline lookup yields CDR1 MNHEY and CDR2 SVGAGI. In DNA, the CDR3 is TGTGCCAGCAGTTTCAGTCAGGGGGGGGACACTGAAGCTTTCTTT. It yields the protein CASSFSQGGDTEAFF.

The chain links TRBV18 to TRBJ2-1, with TRBD2 matching over 12 bases. V gave up 2 bases and J gave up 5 bases; unmatched junction bases: 4. The CDR3 runs to 16 residues. Germline V gene sequence: CDR1 KGHSH, CDR2 LQKENI. The CDR3 bases are TGTGCCAGCTCACCATTCAGACTAGCGGGAGACAATGAGCAGTTCTTC. The encoded protein is CASSPFRLAGDNEQFF.

This sequence joins TRBV14 and TRBJ1-2; D is undetermined. Germline values: CDR1 SGHDN, CDR2 FVKESK. The CDR3 is 13 amino acids. V was shortened by 4 bases and J by 2 bases, with 8 bases between the two germline ends. The CDR3 DNA reads TGTGCCAGCAGCCTAGGACCGAACTATGGCTACACCTTC. Amino acids: CASSLGPNYGYTF.

The chain couples TRBV7-8 to TRBJ2-7; maybe TRBD2 (6 bases). The CDR3 has 17 amino acids. The ends were cut back, 4 bases at V and 0 bases at J, with 19 bases in the middle. CDR1 SGHVS and CDR2 FQNEAQ come from the germline V gene. CDR3 nucleotide sequence: TGTGCCAGCAGCTCCACCTGGAGGGTCGCGGGCTCCTACGAGCAGTACTTC. It specifies CASSSTWRVAGSYEQYF.

This chain uses TRBV14 with TRBJ1-1, with D tentatively TRBD1 (6 bases). With 4 bases removed from V and 5 bases from J, the gap between germline ends came to 17 bases. Per the germline V gene, CDR1 is SGHDN and CDR2 is FVKESK. The CDR3 has 15 residues. In DNA form, the CDR3 reads TGTGCCAGCAGCCCCCAAAGGGGGTTCGGGACTGAAGCTTTCTTT. Translating it yields CASSPQRGFGTEAFF.

This rearrangement joins TRBV29-1 to TRBJ1-1; D is uncertain. There are 11 residues in the CDR3. V lost 0 bases to trimming and J lost 8 bases, with 7 bases between them. Germline lookup yields CDR1 SQVTM and CDR2 ANQGSEA. The CDR3 DNA reads as TGCAGCGTTGAAGATCATGGGGAAGCTTTCTTT. Encoded protein: CSVEDHGEAFF.

The rearrangement joins TRBV7-2 to TRBJ1-5; D is undetermined. V was shortened by 1 base and J by 0 bases, with 10 bases between the two germline ends. Per germline, CDR1 SGHTA and CDR2 FQGNSA. The CDR3 contains 16 residues. Here the CDR3 reads CASSLVAGNSNQPQHF. CDR3 nucleotide sequence: TGTGCCAGCAGCTTAGTAGCCGGGAATAGCAATCAGCCCCAGCATTTT.

This chain connects TRBV4-1 to TRBJ2-1; 11 positions match TRBD2. The CDR3 spans 14 residues. Looked up from germline, CDR1 is MGHRA and CDR2 is YSYEKL. V lost 7 bases to trimming and J lost 4 bases; unmatched junction nucleotides: 3. CDR3 sequence (DNA): TGCGCCAGCAAGACTAGCGGGAATTACAATGAGCAGTTCTTC. This codes for CASKTSGNYNEQFF.

The CDR3 DNA sequence: TGTGCCAGCTCGAGGGGTTCGGACATTCAGTACTTC. Its translation: CASSRGSDIQYF. V and J are TRBV28 and TRBJ2-4, with D possibly called TRBD1 or TRBD2 (5 bases each). The CDR3 loop spans 12 amino acids. Trimming shortened V by 8 bases and J by 8 bases, and 13 bases separated the two germline ends. Germline CDR1 is MDHEN and CDR2 is SYDVKM.

The chain combines TRBV24-1 with TRBJ1-6; D gene unclear. The germline V gene encodes CDR1 KGHDR and CDR2 SFDVKD. CDR3 length: 9 residues. Trimming removed 10 bases at V and 10 bases at J, with 4 bases between. The CDR3 loop is CATLSPLHF. CDR3 in DNA: TGTGCCACGCTCTCACCCCTCCACTTT.

In its sample, this clone was seen once. The J gene is TRBJ2-1, the V gene TRBV20-1, with 12 bases lining up with TRBD2. The CDR3 is made up of 14 amino acids. Losses at the gene ends were 3 bases for V and 4 bases for J; bases not matched to a gene: 1. Germline-derived CDR1 and CDR2 are DFQATT and SNEGSKA (reference sequence). CDR3: CSASLAGGYNEQFF. CDR3 DNA sequence: TGCAGTGCTAGTCTAGCGGGAGGGTACAATGAGCAGTTCTTC.

A single count supports this clone. The gene calls are TRBV2 and TRBJ2-3, with TRBD2 as a possible D gene (5 bases). V was clipped by 2 bases and J by 0 bases, with 12 bases between them. Germline V gene data show CDR1 as SNHLY and CDR2 as FYNNEI. The CDR3 runs 16 residues. CDR3 in DNA: TGTGCCAGCAGTGAAATCGGACTCGAAAGCACAGATACGCAGTATTTT. The encoded protein is CASSEIGLESTDTQYF.

CDR3 protein: CASNAVATDTQYF. The CDR3 nucleotides are TGTGCCAGCAACGCAGTGGCCACAGATACGCAGTATTTT. The chain recombines TRBV6-5 with TRBJ2-3; D ambiguous. This CDR3 has 13 residues. Germline CDR1 reads MNHEY; CDR2 reads SVGAGI. V lost 7 bases and J 2 bases, leaving 10 bases between the germline ends.

The V gene is TRBV12-3 or TRBV12-4, the J gene TRBJ1-2, with a possible D match to TRBD1 (5 bases). The CDR3 is 13 residues long. The germline V and J ends were trimmed by 6 bases and 2 bases, with 10 bases remaining between them. The CDR3 DNA sequence: TGTGCCAGCAGGCCGGACACCAACTATGGCTACACCTTC. This encodes CASRPDTNYGYTF.

This clone has just one count. V is TRBV27 and J is TRBJ2-7, with TRBD1 identical over 12 bases. The CDR3 has 17 residues. J lost 2 bases, V lost 3 bases, and 8 bases had no gene match. From germline, CDR1 is MNHEY and CDR2 SMNVEV (reference sequence). The CDR3 bases are TGTGCCAGCAGTTTCTCCGGGGGGGACAGGGGGCCCTACGAGCAGTACTTC. Residues: CASSFSGGDRGPYEQYF.

As to this clone: Other DNA variants within this sample encode the same CDR3. This chain connects TRBV14 to TRBJ1-2; D not certain. This CDR3 region has 12 residues. Germline V gives CDR1 SGHDN, CDR2 FVKESK. The germline V and J ends were trimmed by 2 bases and 2 bases, with 3 bases remaining between them. CDR3 amino acids: CASSQLNYGYTF. CDR3 bases: TGTGCCAGCAGCCAACTAAACTATGGCTACACCTTC.

The chain is built from TRBV20-1 and TRBJ2-7, with TRBD2 matching over 7 bases. The V gene's germline CDR1 is DFQATT and CDR2 SNEGSKA (reference sequence). CDR3 size: 15 residues. The trim removed 3 bases at V and 6 bases at J, leaving 14 bases unmatched. The CDR3 protein is CSASIPQRDPSEQYF. CDR3 sequence (DNA): TGCAGTGCTAGTATCCCGCAGCGGGATCCGTCCGAGCAGTACTTC.

The rearrangement joins TRBV6-5 to TRBJ2-1; D perhaps matches TRBD1 (5 bases). Per germline, CDR1 MNHEY and CDR2 SVGAGI. There are 14 residues in the CDR3. V lost 0 bases to trimming and J lost 7 bases, with 10 bases between them. This CDR3 reads CASSYSPPGNEQFF. CDR3 bases: TGTGCCAGCAGTTACTCTCCCCCAGGGAATGAGCAGTTCTTC.

V gene TRBV12-3 or TRBV12-4 combines with J gene TRBJ2-7; no firm D call. The CDR3 loop spans 12 amino acids. Trimming pared 3 bases from V and 4 bases from J, leaving 7 bases between. The CDR3 loop is CASSLAGYEQYF. The CDR3, as DNA: TGTGCCAGCAGTTTGGCTGGGTACGAGCAGTACTTC.

The chain is built from TRBV13 and TRBJ1-1, with D hard to call. Germline V gene data show CDR1 as PRHDT and CDR2 as FYEKMQ (reference sequence). The CDR3 spans 12 residues. V was clipped by 1 base and J by 3 bases, with 3 bases between them. The CDR3, as DNA: TGTGCCAGCAGCTTAGTGGACACTGAAGCTTTCTTT. It encodes CASSLVDTEAFF.

A few counts support this clone. This rearrangement joins TRBV5-1 to TRBJ2-1; weak D call: TRBD2 (6 bases). The CDR3 has 17 residues. Trimming pared 4 bases from V and 7 bases from J, leaving 24 bases between. Germline lookup yields CDR1 SGHRS and CDR2 YFSETQ. In nucleotides, the CDR3 is TGCGCCAGCAGCCCTGGGGCCCTCGGGGGAGTAAGGAATGAGCAGTTCTTC. Its translation: CASSPGALGGVRNEQFF.

The DNA of the CDR3 is TGTGCCAGCGGACTAGCGGGAGGTAATGAGCAGTTCTTC. Protein product: CASGLAGGNEQFF. This rearrangement joins TRBV12-3 or TRBV12-4 to TRBJ2-1, with 14 nucleotides matching TRBD2. V lost 8 bases and J lost 7; bases outside the gene matches: 1. The CDR3 spans 13 residues.

This chain uses TRBV30 with TRBJ1-1; D might be TRBD1 (6 bases). This CDR3 is built from 13 residues. The V gene lost 0 bases and the J gene lost 6 bases, with 11 bases spanning the gap. Germline loops: CDR1 GTSNPN, CDR2 SVGIG (reference sequence). CDR3: CAWSVGGQAEAFF. In DNA form, the CDR3 reads TGTGCCTGGAGTGTGGGGGGGCAAGCTGAAGCTTTCTTT.

The chain employs TRBV15 and TRBJ1-1; D is uncertain. This CDR3 spans 14 amino acids. CDR1 and CDR2 from the germline V gene are LNHNV and YYDKDF (reference sequence). V dropped 0 bases and J dropped 5 bases, with 10 bases sitting between them. CDR3 DNA sequence: TGTGCCACCAGCAGAGATCTGGCGGTAACTGAAGCTTTCTTT. Encoded protein: CATSRDLAVTEAFF. The full variable domain, in which reference TRBV15 and TRBJ1-1 provide the parts outside the CDR3, is DAMVIQNPRYQVTQFGKPVTLSCSQTLNHNVMYWYQQKSSQAPKLLFHYYDKDFNNEADTPDNFQSRRPNTSFCFLDIRSPGLGDTAMYLCATSRDLAVTEAFFGQGTRLTVV.

CDR3 in amino acids: CSASRGSYEQYF. The CDR3 coding sequence is TGCAGTGCTAGTCGGGGCTCCTACGAGCAGTACTTC. This chain connects TRBV20-1 to TRBJ2-7; D possibly corresponds to TRBD2 (5 bases). Per germline, CDR1 DFQATT and CDR2 SNEGSKA (reference sequence). This CDR3 has 12 amino acids. Trimming took 3 bases from V and 0 from J, leaving 6 bases between them.

This clone has only a few counts. Other DNA sequences in this sample translate to the same CDR3. The chain joins TRBV27 to TRBJ1-5; 7 bases match TRBD1. V shed 5 bases, J shed 5 bases, and the junction held 6 bases outside the gene matches. Per germline, CDR1 MNHEY and CDR2 SMNVEV (reference sequence). There are 14 residues in the CDR3. The CDR3 reads CASSLYRGDQPQHF. For the CDR3, the DNA is TGTGCCAGCAGTCTTTACAGGGGTGATCAGCCCCAGCATTTT.

V and J are TRBV5-6 and TRBJ2-3; possible D gene TRBD2, 6 bases. CDR3 length: 15 amino acids. CDR1 SGHDT and CDR2 YYEEEE come from the germline V gene. V lost 7 bases, J lost 2 bases, and 17 bases lay in between. The CDR3 DNA reads TGTGCCAGCGGTTTCGGGAGCCGGAACACAGATACGCAGTATTTT. Protein sequence: CASGFGSRNTDTQYF.

V and J are TRBV12-3 or TRBV12-4 and TRBJ2-3, with 8 positions matching TRBD1. The V and J ends lost 4 bases and 5 bases, in that order; junction bases with no gene match: 2. The CDR3 has 13 amino acids. The CDR3 here is CASSWTGLDTQYF. Written as DNA, the CDR3 is TGTGCCAGCAGTTGGACAGGGTTAGATACGCAGTATTTT.

The chain links TRBV7-9 to TRBJ2-1, with 13 nucleotides matching TRBD2. Germline loops: CDR1 SEHNR, CDR2 FQNEAQ (reference sequence). The CDR3 spans 16 residues. With V trimmed by 6 bases and J by 5 bases, 7 bases remained unmatched. CDR3 in DNA: TGTGCCAGCAGAACTCTTGGACTAGCGGGAGACAATGAGCAGTTCTTC. Its protein is CASRTLGLAGDNEQFF.

CDR3 in DNA: TGTGCCAGCAGCCAAAGCTACGAGCAGTACTTC. This gives the protein CASSQSYEQYF. The chain has TRBV11-2 and TRBJ2-7; the D is unclear. The CDR3 sequence is 11 residues long. V was cut by 5 bases and J by 3 bases, with 5 bases left in between. Germline CDR1 and CDR2: SGHAT and FQNNGV.

V gene TRBV5-1 combines with J gene TRBJ1-1; TRBD1 matches 9 bases. The CDR3 is 16 residues long. Trimming took 4 bases from V and 2 from J; bases not matched to a gene: 9. Germline V gene data show CDR1 as SGHRS and CDR2 as YFSETQ. The CDR3 here is CASSITGGVVNTEAFF. For the CDR3, the DNA is TGCGCCAGCAGCATAACAGGGGGCGTTGTAAACACTGAAGCTTTCTTT.

The rearrangement joins TRBV29-1 to TRBJ2-1; unclear D gene. Trimming pared 2 bases from V and 1 base from J, leaving 15 bases between. CDR1 is SQVTM, CDR2 ANQGSEA, per germline. CDR3 size: 16 residues. The CDR3 nucleotides are TGCAGCGTTGAAAATGTTTTGGTGGGATCCTACAATGAGCAGTTCTTC. This codes for CSVENVLVGSYNEQFF.